A single sample is the source of the 14 T cell receptor beta chains below, sequenced in a study of blood T cells in healthy people across ages (dated by TCRdb to about 2015). The library was prepared using 5' RACE. The sequencer was an Illumina HiSeq 2500. A second PCR of about 6 to 11 cycles was performed with a sample-barcoded 5' primer and a J-beta primer mix. TCRdb reran the public reads through fastp at Q25 and MiXCR, keeping productive beta chains. Every CDR3 protein is listed once, alongside the most common genes and DNA of its rows. Within this sample are 800,000 to 1,300,000 distinct CDR3 sequences, with 20% to 25% of them counted one time only. The top ten clonotypes cover less than 0.85% of the sample. These data also formed part of another study, on T cells of mothers and their children.

Sequencing was done on a sample of blood. The origin of the receptors is a girl aged 2-15 years in good health.

In its sample, this clonotype was seen a few times. This chain links TRBV2 with TRBJ1-4, with no clear D. CDR1 is SNHLY, CDR2 FYNNEI, per germline. This CDR3 is built from 14 residues. The V and J ends lost 4 bases and 4 bases respectively, with 10 bases between them. The CDR3 sequence: CASSARANNEKLFF. CDR3 coding DNA: TGTGCCAGCAGTGCCCGCGCAAATAATGAAAAACTGTTTTTT.

This clonotype was detected only a few times. The rearrangement uses TRBV12-3 or TRBV12-4 and TRBJ2-5; D is perhaps TRBD1 or TRBD2 (6 bases each). This CDR3 contains 14 residues. The V end was cut by 6 bases, the J end by 3 bases, with 14 bases between. CDR3 in amino acids: CASSQRGEEETQYF. CDR3 in DNA: TGTGCCAGCAGCCAAAGGGGGGAGGAAGAGACCCAGTACTTC.

The CDR3 spells CASSLSGTAQRGNQPQHF. CDR3 DNA: TGTGCCAGCAGTTTATCCGGGACAGCCCAACGCGGCAATCAGCCCCAGCATTTT. The chain is built from TRBV27 and TRBJ1-5; TRBD1 matches at 7 bases. The junction had 10 bases not matched to a gene; V was cut back by 0 bases and J by 2 bases. The CDR3 extends over 18 amino acids. Germline CDR1 and CDR2: MNHEY and SMNVEV (reference sequence).

This clonotype has just a few counts. The J gene is TRBJ1-3, the V gene TRBV29-1; 11 bases fit TRBD1. Per germline, CDR1 SQVTM and CDR2 ANQGSEA. The CDR3 spans 17 residues. Germline trimming cut 7 bases from V and 2 bases from J; bases unmatched to any gene: 13. CDR3 nucleotides: TGCAGCGCAACCGGGACAGGGGGGACAGAGACTGGAAACACCATATATTTT. Amino acids: CSATGTGGTETGNTIYF.

The rearrangement joins TRBV6-2 or TRBV6-3 to TRBJ1-5; D remains ambiguous. V was trimmed by 2 bases and J by 4 bases, leaving 9 bases between them. This CDR3 is 14 amino acids long. CDR1 and CDR2 (germline): MNHEY, SVGEGT. Here the CDR3 DNA reads TGTGCCAGCAGTTACCTGGGAAATAATCAGCCCCAGCATTTT. This sequence encodes CASSYLGNNQPQHF.

The rearrangement links TRBV29-1 to TRBJ2-2; 7 nucleotides agree with TRBD1. The CDR3 is 13 residues long. Germline values: CDR1 SQVTM, CDR2 ANQGSEA. The trim removed 4 bases at V and 8 bases at J, leaving 7 bases unmatched. The CDR3 is CSVGFRGSGELFF. CDR3 coding DNA: TGCAGCGTTGGTTTCAGGGGGTCTGGGGAGCTGTTTTTT.

V is TRBV2 and J is TRBJ2-1; 8 bases match TRBD2. V dropped 2 bases and J dropped 7; count of bases not matched to a gene: 13. CDR1 is SNHLY and CDR2 is FYNNEI in the germline V gene. The CDR3 contains 17 residues. In nucleotides, the CDR3 is TGTGCCAGCAGTGAATACGTCGGCGGGGGGTGGTCGAATGAGCAGTTCTTC. Amino acids: CASSEYVGGGWSNEQFF.

The chain has TRBV6-5 and TRBJ1-4, with D maybe TRBD1 (6 bases). The V gene's germline CDR1 is MNHEY and CDR2 SVGAGI. This CDR3 contains 14 residues. The V and J ends lost 5 bases and 8 bases respectively, with 15 bases between them. CDR3 in amino acids: CASSDTGREEKLFF. The CDR3 coding sequence is TGTGCCAGCAGTGACACAGGGAGGGAAGAAAAACTGTTTTTT.

This clonotype was picked up a small number of times. The chain carries TRBV6-2 or TRBV6-3 and TRBJ2-5; D tentatively reads TRBD1 or TRBD2 (5 bases each). CDR3 length: 16 amino acids. V was cut by 2 bases and J by 0 bases, with 13 bases left in between. Germline V gene data show CDR1 as MNHEY and CDR2 as SVGEGT. The CDR3 bases are TGTGCCAGCAGTTACCTTTCGGGGACGTACCAAGAGACCCAGTACTTC. Translation: CASSYLSGTYQETQYF.

V is TRBV7-9 and J is TRBJ2-2; TRBD1 is a possible D gene (6 bases). The CDR3 has 17 residues. V was cut by 1 base and J by 0 bases, with 12 bases left in between. Germline CDR1 is SEHNR and CDR2 is FQNEAQ (reference sequence). The CDR3 sequence is CASSLERTVTNTGELFF. CDR3 coding DNA: TGTGCCAGCAGCTTAGAACGGACAGTGACGAACACCGGGGAGCTGTTTTTT.

The V call is TRBV12-3 or TRBV12-4, the J call TRBJ2-5; 11 nucleotides agree with TRBD2. The DNA end favors TRBJ2-1, so the J call may be wrong. This CDR3 is built from 15 residues. CDR3 residues: CASSKTSGSSNEQFF. Here the CDR3 DNA reads TGTGCCAGCAGTAAAACTAGCGGGAGTAGCAATGAGCAGTTCTTC.

The table lists this clonotype with a few counts. DNA for the CDR3: TGCGCCAGCAGCCAACCACCCGGACGGAGCAATGAAAAACTGTTTTTT. Translation gives CASSQPPGRSNEKLFF. The chain has TRBV4-1 and TRBJ1-4; the D is unclear. CDR3 length: 16 amino acids. CDR1 MGHRA and CDR2 YSYEKL come from the germline V gene. V lost 2 bases and J lost 5, with 15 bases in between.

This clonotype was detected many times. The chain is built from TRBV7-8 and TRBJ2-1, with D possibly being TRBD2 (5 bases). The ends were cut back, 5 bases at V and 1 base at J, with 12 bases in the middle. The CDR3 is made up of 15 amino acids. Germline V gene sequence: CDR1 SGHVS, CDR2 FQNEAQ. CDR3 sequence: CASSLLSGSYNEQFF. In DNA form, the CDR3 reads TGTGCCAGCAGCCTGCTCTCGGGGTCCTACAATGAGCAGTTCTTC.

The count of this clonotype is one. The V call is TRBV4-2, the J call TRBJ2-7; D uncertain. CDR3 length: 15 residues. The V and J ends lost 1 base and 1 base respectively, with 11 bases between them. Per germline, CDR1 LGHNA and CDR2 YNFKEQ. CDR3 region: CASSQGLDVSYEQYF. The CDR3 DNA follows: TGTGCCAGCAGCCAAGGACTCGACGTTTCCTACGAGCAGTACTTC.